The 23 T cell receptor beta chains presented below share a single source sample, sequenced in a study of T cells in localized non-small cell lung cancer. Profiling relied on immunoSEQ multiplex PCR, and the TCRdb table lists in-frame clones only, not all of them. This sample has about 1,300 clones, with approximately 25% found just once. Sequencing was performed on lung tumor tissue, taken before any cancer treatment. Every receptor here comes from a male donor aged 60 or older with stage I lung adenocarcinoma.

The chain recombines TRBV28 with TRBJ1-4; D gene uncertain. The CDR3 sequence is 13 residues long. V shed 7 bases and J shed 10 bases, with 16 bases lying between them. CDR1 MDHEN and CDR2 SYDVKM come from the germline V gene. CDR3 loop: CASTKAPEGKLFF. In DNA, the CDR3 is TGTGCCAGCACGAAGGCCCCGGAAGGAAAACTGTTTTTT.

V gene TRBV19 combines with J gene TRBJ2-3; TRBD2 matches at 10 bases. V shed 2 bases and J 2 bases; nucleotides not matched to a gene: 4. This CDR3 has 16 amino acids. Germline loops: CDR1 LNHDA, CDR2 SQIVND (reference sequence). The DNA of the CDR3 is TGTGCCAGTAGTATAAGCGGGAGGGCCTCCACAGATACGCAGTATTTT. Amino acid sequence: CASSISGRASTDTQYF.

This chain uses TRBV11-3 with TRBJ2-3; 13 nucleotides agree with TRBD2. The junction had 2 bases not matched to a gene; V was cut back by 2 bases and J by 3 bases. Looked up from germline, CDR1 is SGHNT and CDR2 is YENEEA. The CDR3 has 16 amino acids. CDR3 nucleotides: TGTGCCAGCAGCTTAACGACTAGCGGGGGGACAGATACGCAGTATTTT. Translated: CASSLTTSGGTDTQYF.

The chain uses TRBV28 and TRBJ2-3; 11 nucleotides line up with TRBD2. The CDR3 loop spans 15 amino acids. Germline V gives CDR1 MDHEN, CDR2 SYDVKM. Trimming took 4 bases from V and 2 from J; bases not matched to a gene: 2. The CDR3 spells CASSWGLADTDTQYF. In nucleotides, the CDR3 is TGTGCCAGCAGTTGGGGACTAGCGGACACAGATACGCAGTATTTT.

This clone was observed a few times. This chain uses TRBV23-1 with TRBJ2-7; D unclear. TRBV23-1 has ORF status, its function being uncertain. Trimming removed 0 bases at V and 2 bases at J, with 23 bases between. This CDR3 comprises 19 residues. The CDR3 sequence: CASSQSGDSMGLVAYEQYF. The CDR3 DNA reads TGCGCCAGCAGTCAATCCGGAGATTCGATGGGATTAGTAGCCTACGAGCAGTACTTC.

The rearrangement links TRBV12-5 to TRBJ2-2; D could derive from TRBD1 or TRBD2 (5 bases each). V was trimmed by 3 bases and J by 3 bases, leaving 14 bases between them. The CDR3 runs 16 residues. Germline V gene lookup returns CDR1 LGHNT and CDR2 FRNRAP. The CDR3: CASGFRTQGDTGELFF. CDR3 coding DNA: TGTGCTAGTGGTTTTAGAACGCAGGGAGACACCGGGGAGCTGTTTTTT.

This clone was seen more than once but under ten times. The CDR3 spells CASSLWRGRVVGYTF. CDR3 in DNA: TGTGCCAGCAGCTTGTGGCGAGGCAGGGTGGTCGGCTACACCTTC. The chain has TRBV11-3 and TRBJ1-2; tentative D call: TRBD1 (5 bases). The CDR3 sequence is 15 residues long. Germline CDR1 is SGHNT and CDR2 is YENEEA. Trimming took 3 bases from V and 8 from J, leaving 19 bases between them.

The J gene is TRBJ1-1, the V gene TRBV28, with D possibly matching TRBD1 (5 bases). The germline gives CDR1 MDHEN, CDR2 SYDVKM. The CDR3 has 13 residues. V gave up 3 bases and J gave up 7 bases, with 12 bases separating them. The CDR3 DNA reads as TGTGCCAGCAGTTTTCGCTTGACAGTTGAAGCTTTCTTT. It encodes CASSFRLTVEAFF.

This clone has just a few counts. This sequence joins TRBV11-3 and TRBJ1-6, with D tentatively TRBD1 (5 bases). Germline V lookup: CDR1 SGHNT, CDR2 YENEEA. The CDR3 loop spans 14 amino acids. Trimming cost V 3 bases and J 8 bases, with 11 bases left between them. For the CDR3, the DNA is TGTGCCAGCAGCTTCGAGGGGACCTATTCACCCCTCCACTTT. Protein: CASSFEGTYSPLHF.

This clone has only a few counts. V usage is TRBV9 and J usage is TRBJ2-2; D may be TRBD1 (5 bases). The germline V and J ends were trimmed by 4 bases and 2 bases, with 9 bases remaining between them. CDR3 length equals 14 residues. Germline V CDR1 and CDR2: SGDLS, YYNGEE. The CDR3 nucleotides are TGTGCCAGCAGCCAAGGGGTAAACACCGGGGAGCTGTTTTTT. The encoded protein is CASSQGVNTGELFF. The whole variable domain, remainder taken from reference TRBV9 and TRBJ2-2, is DSGVTQTPKHLITATGQRVTLRCSPRSGDLSVYWYQQSLDQGLQFLIQYYNGEERAKGNILERFSAQQFPDLHSELNLSSLELGDSALYFCASSQGVNTGELFFGEGSRLTVL.

The rearrangement joins TRBV15 to TRBJ1-2; no clear D. The CDR3 is 14 amino acids. Trimming cost V 5 bases and J 8 bases, with 18 bases left between them. Germline assignment: CDR1 LNHNV and CDR2 YYDKDF (reference sequence). In DNA, the CDR3 is TGTGCCACCAGCGCCAGCCACAAGGGAGCGGGCTACACCTTC. Protein product: CATSASHKGAGYTF.

In this sample, this clone is large. The chain links TRBV28 to TRBJ2-5; 7 bases fit TRBD1. CDR3 length: 14 amino acids. V trimming: 6 bases; J trimming: 1 base; junction bases outside the gene matches: 5. Germline loops: CDR1 MDHEN, CDR2 SYDVKM. DNA of the CDR3: TGTGCCAGCAGGGGAGCAGGGGGCCAAGAGACCCAGTACTTC. Translating it yields CASRGAGGQETQYF.

The chain couples TRBV19 to TRBJ2-5, with TRBD1 identical over 7 bases. Looked up from germline, CDR1 is LNHDA and CDR2 is SQIVND (reference sequence). The CDR3 is 14 amino acids. Trimming at V came to 5 bases and at J to 4 bases, leaving 7 bases not matched to a gene. The CDR3 is CASSSDRASETQYF. CDR3 sequence (DNA): TGTGCCAGTAGTTCTGACAGGGCCTCAGAGACCCAGTACTTC.

This chain connects TRBV18 to TRBJ2-5, with 9 bases matching TRBD2. CDR1 is KGHSH and CDR2 is LQKENI in the germline V gene. With V trimmed by 1 base and J by 5 bases, 2 bases remained unmatched. The CDR3 loop spans 14 amino acids. The CDR3 spells CASSPLAGEETQYF. CDR3 sequence (DNA): TGTGCCAGCTCACCACTAGCGGGGGAGGAGACCCAGTACTTC.

This clone was detected only a few times. CDR3: CASNGLGLADFYEQYF. CDR3 sequence (DNA): TGCGCCAGCAATGGGTTGGGACTAGCGGATTTCTACGAGCAGTACTTC. The chain is built from TRBV23-1 and TRBJ2-7; TRBD2 aligns across 11 bases. TRBV23-1 has ORF status, its function being uncertain. This CDR3 has 16 residues. Trimming removed 7 bases from V and 3 bases from J; junction bases left unmatched: 11.

The chain employs TRBV11-3 and TRBJ2-7; 10 nucleotides agree with TRBD1. The germline V gene has CDR1 SGHNT and CDR2 YENEEA. Trimming at V came to 5 bases and at J to 4 bases, leaving 8 bases not matched to a gene. The CDR3 is 15 residues long. This chain's CDR3 is CASSPRDRGRYEQYF. CDR3 nucleotides: TGTGCCAGCAGCCCACGGGACAGGGGAAGGTACGAGCAGTACTTC. Full variable domain (remainder filled in from reference TRBV11-3 and TRBJ2-7): EAGVVQSPRYKIIEKKQPVAFWCNPISGHNTLYWYLQNLGQGPELLIRYENEEAVDDSQLPKDRFSAERLKGVDSTLKIQPAELGDSAVYLCASSPRDRGRYEQYFGPGTRLTVT.

This clone was counted between two and nine times. The chain has TRBV11-3 and TRBJ2-1, with a weak D call TRBD1 (6 bases). The V gene's germline CDR1 is SGHNT and CDR2 YENEEA. Trimming left V 5 bases short and J 4 bases short, with 15 bases between. CDR3 length: 15 amino acids. The CDR3 DNA reads as TGTGCCAGCAGCCCGGTAGGGACAACGTACAATGAGCAGTTCTTC. Protein product: CASSPVGTTYNEQFF.

V gene TRBV29-1 combines with J gene TRBJ2-3; D ambiguous. The CDR3 contains 14 residues. V gave up 4 bases and J gave up 8 bases, with 19 bases separating them. The germline CDR1 and CDR2 sequences are SQVTM and ANQGSEA. In DNA form, the CDR3 reads TGCAGCGTTGTCCCTGGATCGGGTTCGGGTACGCAGTATTTT. Amino acid sequence: CSVVPGSGSGTQYF.

The count of this clone is one. The chain couples TRBV18 to TRBJ2-2; D remains unclear. CDR3 size: 16 residues. Germline V gene data show CDR1 as KGHSH and CDR2 as LQKENI. V was pared by 4 bases and J by 2 bases, with 14 bases between. Here the CDR3 reads CASSRFTTENTGELFF. The CDR3 nucleotides read TGTGCCAGCTCACGATTTACGACGGAAAACACCGGGGAGCTGTTTTTT.

The rearrangement joins TRBV7-6 to TRBJ2-1, with D perhaps matching TRBD1 or TRBD2 (5 bases each). Germline lookup yields CDR1 SGHVS and CDR2 FNYEAQ. The CDR3 extends over 15 amino acids. Between the trimmed V and J ends, which lost 6 bases and 0 bases, there was a span of 12 bases. The CDR3 region is CASRPDSGSYNEQFF. CDR3 nucleotide sequence: TGTGCCAGCAGGCCTGACAGCGGCTCCTACAATGAGCAGTTCTTC.

The chain links TRBV7-5 to TRBJ2-3; TRBD2 is the table's D call, not checked against the DNA. TRBV7-5 is a pseudogene. CDR3 length: 19 residues. The CDR3 spells CASSSIPPLAAVGTDTQYF. DNA of the CDR3: TGTGCCAGCAGCTCGATCCCCCCACTAGCGGCAGTGGGCACAGATACGCAGTATTTT.

This clone was detected only a few times. CDR3 protein: CASSMIGNQPQHF. In DNA, the CDR3 is TGTGCCAGCAGTATGATCGGCAATCAGCCCCAGCATTTT. The chain uses TRBV6-8 and TRBJ1-5; no reliable D call. The CDR3 consists of 13 residues. V was cut by 5 bases and J by 2 bases, with 7 bases left in between. Germline loops: CDR1 MNHGY, CDR2 SAAAGT.

V and J are TRBV4-1 and TRBJ1-3, with D unclear. The germline V and J ends were trimmed by 0 bases and 3 bases, with 9 bases remaining between them. Germline V gives CDR1 MGHRA, CDR2 YSYEKL. CDR3 length equals 15 residues. Here the CDR3 reads CASSQDPGSGNTIYF. The CDR3 coding sequence is TGCGCCAGCAGCCAAGACCCTGGTAGTGGAAACACCATATATTTT.